The TCR beta chain under discussion was sequenced for a study of blood T cell repertoires in COVID-19 (TCRdb year 2020). Some background on the complete study: The collaborator samples originated in the United States, Italy and Spain and spanned the acute and convalescent phases of COVID-19. The repertoires were released in a freely available public database intended as a resource for research on the immune response to SARS-CoV-2. The material from the prospective study consisted of cDNA or gDNA derived from T cells, B-cell-depleted T cells, or PBMCs. The samples were drawn from the first 160 participants of the ongoing ImmuneRACE study and from over 950 subjects provided by 6 global collaborators. The dataset comprised deeply sampled blood TCRbeta repertoires from subjects exposed to, actively infected with, or recovered from COVID-19. The sample metadata nearly always contained a de-identified subject ID, COVID-19 status, age in years and sex. Where available, HLA class I and class II types were taken from metadata supplied by the sample provider and were not determined by assay-based typing. Broader findings and caveats from the paper: Clinical and demographic metadata were provided uncurated, with the amount varying by source and participant.

The CDR3 sequence holds 14 residues, the cysteine and phenylalanine included. Only the CDR3 DNA stays, 42 bases, in frame from base 1. V and J are truncated by 1 base and 6 bases respectively, leaving an intervening sequence of 14 bases. CDR1 and CDR2 are drawn from the germline V gene (reference sequence): SGHNT, YYREEE. Whole blood was collected in K2EDTA tubes by collaborating institutions according to the institutions' own protocols. Collaborator samples were shipped for TCRbeta analysis as frozen whole blood, isolated PBMCs, or DNA extracted from either sample type. Worth noting for this clone: This clone's antigen is unknown. Nothing much larger sits one base from this clone, and base qualities are not available.

TCRbeta CDR3 regions were amplified from genomic DNA using the immunoSEQ Assay, a bias-controlled multiplex PCR. Per the source publication's procedure: Nucleated cell counts per sample were estimated from amplification of reference gene primers within the assay. To quantify the absolute abundance of each unique TCRbeta CDR3 rearrangement, sequence reads were collapsed and filtered. Productive Simpson clonality was computed per sample as the square root of Simpson's diversity index over productive rearrangements. TCRdb took this table from immuneACCESS and kept in-frame rearrangements with V and J called. Such tables lack part of the clones; where checked against another copy, unresolved V genes explain under half of the gap, and the rest is unexplained. V, J and clone size are taken as reported in that table, and D and trimming were inferred from the DNA itself. This sample is represented by some 250,000 clones; about 82% of them were singletons. 9% to 15% of the sample comes from the top ten.

Sequenced sample: peripheral blood. This TCR was recovered from an elderly man with acute or convalescent COVID-19. The rearranged segments are TRBV5-4 and TRBJ2-7; the D segment could be TRBD2, given 5 matching bases. The CDR3 is CASSLPTGMSEQYF. The DNA sequence is as follows: TGTGCCAGCAGCTTGCCGACGGGGATGAGCGAGCAGTACTTC.